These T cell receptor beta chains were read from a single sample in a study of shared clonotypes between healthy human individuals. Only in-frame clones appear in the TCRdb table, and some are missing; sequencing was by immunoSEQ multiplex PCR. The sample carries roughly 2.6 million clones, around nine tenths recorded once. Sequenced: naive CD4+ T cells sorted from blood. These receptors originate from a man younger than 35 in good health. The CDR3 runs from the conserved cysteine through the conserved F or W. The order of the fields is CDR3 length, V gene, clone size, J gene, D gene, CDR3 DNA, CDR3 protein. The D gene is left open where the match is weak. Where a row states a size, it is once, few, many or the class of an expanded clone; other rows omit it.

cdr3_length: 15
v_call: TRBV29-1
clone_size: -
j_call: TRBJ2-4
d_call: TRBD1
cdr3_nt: TGCAGCGTTGGTCGGCAGGGGGCGACCAAAAACATTCAGTACTTC
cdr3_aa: CSVGRQGATKNIQYF

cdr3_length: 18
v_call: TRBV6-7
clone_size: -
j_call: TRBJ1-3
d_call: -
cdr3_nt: TGTGCCAGCAGATCCCCGGACGGAAGATCTCGCTCTGGAAACACCATATATTTT
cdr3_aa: CASRSPDGRSRSGNTIYF

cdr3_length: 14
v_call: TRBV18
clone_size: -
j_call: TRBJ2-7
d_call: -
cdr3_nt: TGTGCCAGCTCACCAGGGGTGACCCGCGACGAGCAGTACTTC
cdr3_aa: CASSPGVTRDEQYF

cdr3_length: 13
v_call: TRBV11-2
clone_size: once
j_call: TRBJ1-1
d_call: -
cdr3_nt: TGTGCCAGCAGCTTTGGGTTAAACACTGAAGCTTTCTTT
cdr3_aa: CASSFGLNTEAFF

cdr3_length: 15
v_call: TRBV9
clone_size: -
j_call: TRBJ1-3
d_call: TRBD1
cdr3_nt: TGTGCCAGCAGCCTATCGGGACAGCCGAGCAACACCATATATTTT
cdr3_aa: CASSLSGQPSNTIYF

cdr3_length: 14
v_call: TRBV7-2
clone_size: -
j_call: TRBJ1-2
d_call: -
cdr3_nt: TGTGCCAGCAGCTTAATCCAGGGGAACTATGGCTACACCTTC
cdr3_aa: CASSLIQGNYGYTF

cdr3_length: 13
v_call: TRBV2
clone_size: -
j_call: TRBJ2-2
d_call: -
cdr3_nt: TGTGCCAGCAACCGACGGACAGAGGGGGAGCTGTTTTTT
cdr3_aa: CASNRRTEGELFF

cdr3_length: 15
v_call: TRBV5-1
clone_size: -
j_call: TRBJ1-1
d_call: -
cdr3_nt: TGCGCCAGCAGCTTGGAGGCAGGGATGAACACTGAAGCTTTCTTT
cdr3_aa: CASSLEAGMNTEAFF

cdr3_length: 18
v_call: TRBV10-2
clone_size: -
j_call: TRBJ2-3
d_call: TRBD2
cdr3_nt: TGCGCCAGCAGACCGGGACTAGCGGGAGGGAGAGGGGCAGATACGCAGTATTTT
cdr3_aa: CASRPGLAGGRGADTQYF

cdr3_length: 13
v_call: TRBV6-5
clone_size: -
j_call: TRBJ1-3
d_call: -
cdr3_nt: TGTGCCAGCAGTCTTAGCTCTGGAAACACCATATATTTT
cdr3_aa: CASSLSSGNTIYF

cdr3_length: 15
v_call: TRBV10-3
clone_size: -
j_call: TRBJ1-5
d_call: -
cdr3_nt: TGTGCCATCAGTACGGAGGGGGGCGCCGATCAGCCCCAGCATTTT
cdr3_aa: CAISTEGGADQPQHF

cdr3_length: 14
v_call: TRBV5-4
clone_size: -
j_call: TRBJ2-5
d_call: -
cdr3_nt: TGTGCCAGCAGCATCTCTGGGGGAAAAGAGACCCAGTACTTC
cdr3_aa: CASSISGGKETQYF

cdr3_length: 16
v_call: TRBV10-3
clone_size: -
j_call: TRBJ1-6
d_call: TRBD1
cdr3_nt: TGTGCCATCAGTGAGTCGGGGGGGACAGCCCTTTCACCCCTCCACTTT
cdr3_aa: CAISESGGTALSPLHF

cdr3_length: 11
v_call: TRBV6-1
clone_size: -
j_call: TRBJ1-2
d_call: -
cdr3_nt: TGTGCCAGCCGGGACCCTGGGGGCTACACCTTC
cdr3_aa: CASRDPGGYTF

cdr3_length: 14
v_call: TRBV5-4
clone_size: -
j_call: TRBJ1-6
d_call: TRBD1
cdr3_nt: TGTGCCAGCAGCTTTGACAGGGCGGGTTCACCCCTCCACTTT
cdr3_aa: CASSFDRAGSPLHF

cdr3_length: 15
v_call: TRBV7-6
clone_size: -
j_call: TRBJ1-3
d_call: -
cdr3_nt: TGTGCCAGCAGCCTTGGCGGGGCTAGGGGAAACACCATATATTTT
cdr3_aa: CASSLGGARGNTIYF

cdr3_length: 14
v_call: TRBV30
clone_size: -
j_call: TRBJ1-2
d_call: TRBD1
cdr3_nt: TGTGCCTGGAGTGTACTGGAGGGGGCGTCGGGCTACACCTTC
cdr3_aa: CAWSVLEGASGYTF

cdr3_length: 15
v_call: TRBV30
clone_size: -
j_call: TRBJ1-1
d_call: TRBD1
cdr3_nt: TGTGCCTGGTCCAGGGGGGGATTTATGAACACTGAAGCTTTCTTT
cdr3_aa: CAWSRGGFMNTEAFF

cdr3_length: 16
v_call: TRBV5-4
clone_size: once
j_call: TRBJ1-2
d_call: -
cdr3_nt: TGTGCCAGCAGCGGGCCTCCAGGGGAAGATAACTATGGCTACACCTTC
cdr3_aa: CASSGPPGEDNYGYTF

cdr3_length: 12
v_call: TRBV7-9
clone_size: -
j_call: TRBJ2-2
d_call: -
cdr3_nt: TGTGCCAGCAGCTTAGTCACCGGGGAGCTGTTTTTT
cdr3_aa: CASSLVTGELFF

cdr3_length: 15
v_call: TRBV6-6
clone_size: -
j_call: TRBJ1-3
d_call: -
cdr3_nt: TGTGCCAGCAGTTACTCGAGCTCGGGTGGAAACACCATATATTTT
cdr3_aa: CASSYSSSGGNTIYF

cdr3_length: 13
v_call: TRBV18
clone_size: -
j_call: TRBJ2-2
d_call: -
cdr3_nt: TGTGCCAGCTCACCACGGGAAGCCGGGGAGCTGTTTTTT
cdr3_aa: CASSPREAGELFF

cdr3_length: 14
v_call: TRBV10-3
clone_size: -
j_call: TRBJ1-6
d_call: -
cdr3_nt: TGTGCCATCATGTCCGGGGGCACTGGTTCACCCCTCCACTTT
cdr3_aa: CAIMSGGTGSPLHF

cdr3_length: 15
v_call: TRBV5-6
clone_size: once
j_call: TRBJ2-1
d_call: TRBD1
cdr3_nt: TGTGCCAGCAGCCGATGGGGACAGAGCTACAATGAGCAGTTCTTC
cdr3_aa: CASSRWGQSYNEQFF

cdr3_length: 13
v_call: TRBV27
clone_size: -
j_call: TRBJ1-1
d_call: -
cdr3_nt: TGTGCCAGCAGTTGGGAGATGAACACTGAAGCTTTCTTT
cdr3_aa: CASSWEMNTEAFF

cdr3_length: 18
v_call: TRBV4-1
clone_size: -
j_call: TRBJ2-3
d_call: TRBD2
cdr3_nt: TGCGCCAGCAGCCAAGATGAGCGGGAGTCTGGGTTGACAGATACGCAGTATTTT
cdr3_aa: CASSQDERESGLTDTQYF

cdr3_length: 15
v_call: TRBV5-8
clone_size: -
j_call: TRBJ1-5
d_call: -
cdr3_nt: TGTGCCAGCAGCTTAGTCATGGGGGGGAATCAGCCCCAGCATTTT
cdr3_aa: CASSLVMGGNQPQHF

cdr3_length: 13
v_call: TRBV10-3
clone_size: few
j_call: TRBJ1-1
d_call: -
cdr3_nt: TGTGCCATCAGTGCTGCGTTGAACACTGAAGCTTTCTTT
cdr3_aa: CAISAALNTEAFF

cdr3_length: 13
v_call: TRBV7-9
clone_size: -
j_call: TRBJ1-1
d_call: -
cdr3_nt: TGTGCCAGCAGCGCCCAGACAGTTACTGAAGCTTTCTTT
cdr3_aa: CASSAQTVTEAFF

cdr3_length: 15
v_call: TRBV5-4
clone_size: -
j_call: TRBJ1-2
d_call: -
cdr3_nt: TGTGCCAGCAGCCCCGTATATGACGGGGACTATGGCTACACCTTC
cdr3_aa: CASSPVYDGDYGYTF

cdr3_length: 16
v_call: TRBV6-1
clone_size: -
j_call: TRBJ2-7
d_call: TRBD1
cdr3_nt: TGTGCCAGCAGTGCCGGAGGGACAGGGGGCCCTCACGAGCAGTACTTC
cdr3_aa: CASSAGGTGGPHEQYF

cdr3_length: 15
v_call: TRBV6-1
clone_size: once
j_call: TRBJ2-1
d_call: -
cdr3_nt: TGTGCCAGCAGTGACGGTCCTGAATTCTTCAATGAGCAGTTCTTC
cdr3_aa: CASSDGPEFFNEQFF

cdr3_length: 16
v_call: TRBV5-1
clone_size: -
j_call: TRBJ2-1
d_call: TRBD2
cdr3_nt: TGCGCCAGCAGCTTGGCATGGACTAGCGGGAACAATGAGCAGTTCTTC
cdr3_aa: CASSLAWTSGNNEQFF

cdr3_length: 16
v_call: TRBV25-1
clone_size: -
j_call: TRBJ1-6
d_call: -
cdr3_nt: TGTGCCAGCAGTGACCCACGCGTGATAGGAAATTCACCCCTCCACTTT
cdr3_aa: CASSDPRVIGNSPLHF

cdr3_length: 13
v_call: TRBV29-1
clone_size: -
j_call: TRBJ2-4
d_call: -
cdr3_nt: TGCAGCGTTGTGTGGCAACTTAAAAACATTCAGTACTTC
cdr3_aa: CSVVWQLKNIQYF

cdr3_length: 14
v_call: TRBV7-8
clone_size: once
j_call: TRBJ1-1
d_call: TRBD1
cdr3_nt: TGTGCCAGCAGCCAGACAGGGCAGAACACTGAAGCTTTCTTT
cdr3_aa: CASSQTGQNTEAFF

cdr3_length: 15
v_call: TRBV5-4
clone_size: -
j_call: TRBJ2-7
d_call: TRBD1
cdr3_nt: TGTGCCAGCAGCCCCCCGGGGGACAGGACGTACGAGCAGTACTTC
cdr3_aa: CASSPPGDRTYEQYF